The rows below give T cell receptor beta chains drawn from one sample of a study of cytomegalovirus exposure and HLA in healthy donors. Only in-frame clones appear in the TCRdb table, and some are missing; sequencing was by immunoSEQ multiplex PCR. Seen here are 220,000 or so clones, roughly 83% observed once, and the top ten hold about 14%. Sequences were obtained from PBMCs. Receptors originate from a woman aged 25 to 39 in good health and CMV-seropositive. Both conserved end residues are part of each CDR3.

J: TRBJ1-2
V: TRBV9
CDR3: CASSTGPLLLNYGYTF

J: TRBJ2-7
V: TRBV9
CDR3: CASSVAPSGGSYEQYF

J: TRBJ1-2
V: TRBV13
CDR3: CASSFAGNYGYTF

J: TRBJ2-7
V: TRBV27
CDR3: CASSFWDQDEQYF

J: TRBJ1-1
V: TRBV30
CDR3: CAWSDPANGRGGTEAFF

J: TRBJ2-1
V: TRBV30
CDR3: CAWSKPPMSNEQFF

J: TRBJ2-1
V: TRBV2
CDR3: CASKDRGGDEQFF

J: TRBJ1-5
V: TRBV30
CDR3: CAWSVGVGGQPQHF

J: TRBJ1-1
V: TRBV5-1
CDR3: CASSLAGGGTEAFF

J: TRBJ1-1
V: TRBV6-6
CDR3: CASSYVGSGNTEAFF

J: TRBJ2-1
V: TRBV4-3
CDR3: CASSQGLYDEQFF

J: TRBJ1-5
V: TRBV6-1
CDR3: CASSDPGPNQPQHF

J: TRBJ1-1
V: TRBV2
CDR3: CASSEYTEAFF

J: TRBJ2-4
V: TRBV5-6
CDR3: CASSFSPNIQYF

J: TRBJ1-4
V: TRBV30
CDR3: CAWIPAGPNEKLFF

J: TRBJ2-7
V: TRBV5-1
CDR3: CASRLPGQGWDEQYF

J: TRBJ2-2
V: TRBV27
CDR3: CASSVRLAGVVPGELFF

J: TRBJ2-7
V: TRBV5-7
CDR3: CASSSRLAGGPHLYEQYF

J: TRBJ1-5
V: TRBV18
CDR3: CASSSGRNQPQHF

J: TRBJ1-2
V: TRBV4-1
CDR3: CASSRVGLVLNYGYTF

J: TRBJ2-3
V: TRBV6-5
CDR3: CASSYEGQTDTQYF

J: TRBJ1-5
V: TRBV30
CDR3: CAWSRDGLSNQPQHF

J: TRBJ1-1
V: TRBV2
CDR3: CASSWPPNTEAFF

J: TRBJ1-2
V: TRBV27
CDR3: CASSLNRADYGYTF

J: TRBJ2-7
V: TRBV28
CDR3: CASSYQTSGRGEQYF

J: TRBJ1-1
V: TRBV10-3
CDR3: CAISESSIQPDRRIGGTEAFF

J: TRBJ2-7
V: TRBV6-5
CDR3: CASSAQGYEQYF

J: TRBJ2-5
V: TRBV30
CDR3: CAWSVDRASETQYF

J: TRBJ1-5
V: TRBV28
CDR3: CASSRDWTGTGSNQPQHF

J: TRBJ2-3
V: TRBV5-4
CDR3: CASSGDRVWDTQYF

J: TRBJ2-3
V: TRBV27
CDR3: CASTSPGPRTDTQYF

J: TRBJ2-1
V: TRBV14
CDR3: CASSLVDYYNEQFF

J: TRBJ2-1
V: TRBV5-1
CDR3: CASSHISASPYNEQFF

J: TRBJ2-2
V: TRBV2
CDR3: CASKGWINTGELFF

J: TRBJ2-7
V: TRBV9
CDR3: CASSVGGRPYYEQYF

J: TRBJ1-2
V: TRBV7-2
CDR3: CASSPTDPKIYGYTF

J: TRBJ2-7
V: TRBV11-3
CDR3: CASSPRTFSDSYEQYF

J: TRBJ2-3
V: TRBV7-2
CDR3: CASSLGGRLASTGTQYF

J: TRBJ2-3
V: TRBV6-1
CDR3: CASSRGREMVDTQYF

J: TRBJ1-2
V: TRBV9
CDR3: CASSLTVSGLVF

J: TRBJ2-6
V: TRBV27
CDR3: CASGDRAYSGANVLTF

J: TRBJ2-1
V: TRBV5-1
CDR3: CASSLALAAPNSYNEQFF

J: TRBJ1-2
V: TRBV29-1
CDR3: CSVGIQWGGRGNYGYTF

J: TRBJ1-1
V: TRBV6-5
CDR3: CASSYSPGMNTEAFF

J: TRBJ2-7
V: TRBV28
CDR3: CASSEPDITFYEQYF

J: TRBJ2-6
V: TRBV27
CDR3: CASSLGQGASGANVLTF

J: TRBJ1-5
V: TRBV6-5
CDR3: CASSYSWLGNQPQHF

J: TRBJ2-7
V: TRBV6-5
CDR3: CASSSARGLAVYEQYF

J: TRBJ2-7
V: TRBV11-2
CDR3: CASSPGGLSEQYF

J: TRBJ1-2
V: TRBV6-1
CDR3: CASSEGREGYTF

J: TRBJ2-7
V: TRBV4-3
CDR3: CASSPGTSGSQEEEQYF

J: TRBJ2-1
V: TRBV19
CDR3: CASSMTAAGRGEQFF

J: TRBJ2-7
V: TRBV29-1
CDR3: CSVEGPSYEQYF

J: TRBJ1-1
V: TRBV5-6
CDR3: CASTLLEGTEAFF

J: TRBJ1-4
V: TRBV7-6
CDR3: CASSLAPVATNEKLFF

J: TRBJ1-5
V: TRBV6-1
CDR3: CASSEGKDRTGYSNQPQHF

J: TRBJ2-2
V: TRBV5-6
CDR3: CASSAGTGGGTGELFF